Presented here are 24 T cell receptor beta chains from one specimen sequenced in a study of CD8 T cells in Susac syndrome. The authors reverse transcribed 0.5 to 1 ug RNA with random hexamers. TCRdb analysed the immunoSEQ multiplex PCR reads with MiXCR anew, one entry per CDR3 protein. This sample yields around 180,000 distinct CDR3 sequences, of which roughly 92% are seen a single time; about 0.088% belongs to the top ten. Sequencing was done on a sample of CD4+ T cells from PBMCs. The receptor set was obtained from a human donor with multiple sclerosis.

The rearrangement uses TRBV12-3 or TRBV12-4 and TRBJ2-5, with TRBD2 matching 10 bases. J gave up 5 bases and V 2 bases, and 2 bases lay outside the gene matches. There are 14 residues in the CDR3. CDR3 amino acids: CASSLSSGGETQYF. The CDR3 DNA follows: TGTGCCAGCAGTTTAAGTAGCGGGGGGGAGACCCAGTACTTC.

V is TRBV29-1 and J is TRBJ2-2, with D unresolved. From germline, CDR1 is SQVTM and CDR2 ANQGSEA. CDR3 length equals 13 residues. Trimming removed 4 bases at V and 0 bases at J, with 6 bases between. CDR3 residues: CSVVSANTGELFF. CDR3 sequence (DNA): TGCAGCGTTGTGTCCGCGAACACCGGGGAGCTGTTTTTT.

CDR3 loop: CSALAGAGIGELFF. In DNA form, the CDR3 reads TGCAGTGCCCTAGCGGGAGCAGGGATCGGGGAGCTGTTTTTT. This chain uses TRBV20-1 with TRBJ2-2, with TRBD2 matching 10 bases. Germline loops: CDR1 DFQATT, CDR2 SNEGSKA (reference sequence). The CDR3 is 14 amino acids. V gave up 6 bases and J gave up 7 bases; unmatched junction bases: 8.

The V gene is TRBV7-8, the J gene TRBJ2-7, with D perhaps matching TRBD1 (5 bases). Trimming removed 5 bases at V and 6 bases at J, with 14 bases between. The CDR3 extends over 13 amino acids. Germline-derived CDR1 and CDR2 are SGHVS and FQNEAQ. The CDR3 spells CASSLQQDGEQYF. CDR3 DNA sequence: TGTGCCAGCAGCCTACAACAGGACGGCGAGCAGTACTTC.

The CDR3 DNA sequence: TGTGCCAGCAGCCATTCCAGCCACCAAGAGACCCAGTACTTC. Amino acids: CASSHSSHQETQYF. V gene TRBV14 combines with J gene TRBJ2-5; D gene ambiguous. The CDR3 runs to 14 residues. Trimming took 3 bases from V and 0 from J, leaving 8 bases between them. CDR1 and CDR2 (germline): SGHDN, FVKESK.

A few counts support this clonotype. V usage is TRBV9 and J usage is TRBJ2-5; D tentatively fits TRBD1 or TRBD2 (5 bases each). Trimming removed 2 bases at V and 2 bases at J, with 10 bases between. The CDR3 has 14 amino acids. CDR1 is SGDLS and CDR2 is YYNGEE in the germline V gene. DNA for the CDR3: TGTGCCAGCAGCGTCGGGACGGGTCAAGAGACCCAGTACTTC. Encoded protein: CASSVGTGQETQYF.

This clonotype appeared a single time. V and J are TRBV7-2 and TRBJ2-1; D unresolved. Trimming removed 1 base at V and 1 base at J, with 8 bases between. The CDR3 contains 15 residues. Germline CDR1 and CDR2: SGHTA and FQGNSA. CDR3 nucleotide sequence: TGTGCCAGCAGCTTAGTGGGGTTGTCCTACAATGAGCAGTTCTTC. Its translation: CASSLVGLSYNEQFF.

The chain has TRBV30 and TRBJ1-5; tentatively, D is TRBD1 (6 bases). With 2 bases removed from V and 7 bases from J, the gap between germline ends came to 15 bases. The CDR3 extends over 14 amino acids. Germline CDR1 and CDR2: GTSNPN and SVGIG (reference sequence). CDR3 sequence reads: CAWSLPGGGQPQHF. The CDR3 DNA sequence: TGTGCCTGGAGTCTTCCCGGGGGCGGACAGCCCCAGCATTTT. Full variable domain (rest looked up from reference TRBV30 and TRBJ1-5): SQTIHQWPATLVQPVGSPLSLECTVEGTSNPNLYWYRQAAGRGLQLLFYSVGIGQISSEVPQNLSASRPQDRQFILSSKKLLLSDSGFYLCAWSLPGGGQPQHFGDGTRLSIL.

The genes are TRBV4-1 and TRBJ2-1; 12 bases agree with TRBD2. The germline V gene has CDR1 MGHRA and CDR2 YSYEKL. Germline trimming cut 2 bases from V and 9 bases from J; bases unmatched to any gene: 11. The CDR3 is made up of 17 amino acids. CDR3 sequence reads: CASSQRLAGVWVSEQFF. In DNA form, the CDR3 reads TGCGCCAGCAGCCAACGACTAGCGGGAGTTTGGGTTAGTGAGCAGTTCTTC.

The CDR3 DNA is TGCGCCAGCAGCTTGGGAATAGGGGCGAGTCGGGAGCAGTACTTC. As protein: CASSLGIGASREQYF. The chain employs TRBV5-1 and TRBJ2-7; D possibly corresponds to TRBD1 (5 bases). Germline CDR1 and CDR2: SGHRS and YFSETQ. The V end lost 0 bases, the J end lost 7 bases, and 17 bases lay between the germline ends. This CDR3 has 15 amino acids.

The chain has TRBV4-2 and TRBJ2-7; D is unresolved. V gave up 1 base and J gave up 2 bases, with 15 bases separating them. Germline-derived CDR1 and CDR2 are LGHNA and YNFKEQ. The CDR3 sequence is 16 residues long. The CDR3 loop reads CASSQVLSRMAYEQYF. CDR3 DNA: TGTGCCAGCAGCCAAGTCCTATCCAGGATGGCCTACGAGCAGTACTTC.

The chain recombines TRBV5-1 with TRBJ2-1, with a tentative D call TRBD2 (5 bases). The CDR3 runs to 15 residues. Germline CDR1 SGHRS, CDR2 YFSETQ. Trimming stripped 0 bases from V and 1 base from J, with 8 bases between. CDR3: CASSLGAVSYNEQFF. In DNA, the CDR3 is TGCGCCAGCAGCTTGGGAGCGGTTTCCTACAATGAGCAGTTCTTC.

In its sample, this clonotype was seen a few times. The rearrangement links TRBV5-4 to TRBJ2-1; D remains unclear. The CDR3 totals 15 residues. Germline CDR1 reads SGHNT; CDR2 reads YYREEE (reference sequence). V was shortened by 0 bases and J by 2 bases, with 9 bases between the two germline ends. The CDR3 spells CASSLGAGTYNEQFF. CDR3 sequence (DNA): TGTGCCAGCAGCTTGGGGGCTGGTACCTACAATGAGCAGTTCTTC. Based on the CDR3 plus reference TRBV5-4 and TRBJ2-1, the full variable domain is ETGVTQSPTHLIKTRGQQVTLRCSSQSGHNTVSWYQQALGQGPQFIFQYYREEENGRGNFPPRFSGLQFPNYSSELNVNALELDDSALYLCASSLGAGTYNEQFFGPGTRLTVL.

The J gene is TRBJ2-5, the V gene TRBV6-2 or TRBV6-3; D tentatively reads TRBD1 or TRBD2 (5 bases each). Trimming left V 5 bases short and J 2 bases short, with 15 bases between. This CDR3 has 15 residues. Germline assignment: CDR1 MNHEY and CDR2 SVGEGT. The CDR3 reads CASSHRRDLQETQYF. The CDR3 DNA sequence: TGTGCCAGCAGTCACCGTCGGGACCTGCAAGAGACCCAGTACTTC.

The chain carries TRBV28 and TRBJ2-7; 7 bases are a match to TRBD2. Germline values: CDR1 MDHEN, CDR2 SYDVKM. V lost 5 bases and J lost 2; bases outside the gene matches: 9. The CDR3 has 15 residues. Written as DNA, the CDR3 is TGTGCCAGCAGTGAACGCGGGGGAGTCGCCTACGAGCAGTACTTC. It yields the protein CASSERGGVAYEQYF.

The CDR3 sequence is CAITDGGGQTGELFF. In DNA form, the CDR3 reads TGTGCCATCACCGATGGGGGGGGGCAAACCGGGGAGCTGTTTTTT. The V call is TRBV10-3, the J call TRBJ2-2, with a tentative D call TRBD2 (7 bases). The CDR3 runs 15 residues. With 7 bases removed from V and 5 bases from J, the gap between germline ends came to 17 bases. The germline CDR1 and CDR2 sequences are ENHRY and SYGVKD.

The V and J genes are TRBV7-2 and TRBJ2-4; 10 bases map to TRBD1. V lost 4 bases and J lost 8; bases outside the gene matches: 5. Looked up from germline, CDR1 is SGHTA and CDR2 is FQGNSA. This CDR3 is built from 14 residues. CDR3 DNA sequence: TGTGCCAGCAGCTCGGACAGGGGGTCGTACATTCAGTACTTC. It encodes CASSSDRGSYIQYF.

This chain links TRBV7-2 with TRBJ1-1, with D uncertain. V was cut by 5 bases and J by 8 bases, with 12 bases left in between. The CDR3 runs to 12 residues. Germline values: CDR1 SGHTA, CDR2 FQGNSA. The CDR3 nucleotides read TGTGCCAGCAGCCACCGGCGCCTCGAAGCTTTCTTT. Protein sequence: CASSHRRLEAFF.

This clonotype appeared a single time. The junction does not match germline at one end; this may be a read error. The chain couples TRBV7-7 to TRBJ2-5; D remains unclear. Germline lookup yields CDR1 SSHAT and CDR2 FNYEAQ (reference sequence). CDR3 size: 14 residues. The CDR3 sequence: CASSLSEAQETQYF. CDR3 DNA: TGTGCTAGCAGCTTATCCGAAGCCCAAGAGACCCAGTACTTC.

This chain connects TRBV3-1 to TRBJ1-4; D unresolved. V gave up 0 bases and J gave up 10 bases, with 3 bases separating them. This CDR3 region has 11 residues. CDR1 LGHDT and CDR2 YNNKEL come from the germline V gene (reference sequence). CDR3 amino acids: CASSQERKLFF. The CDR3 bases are TGTGCCAGCAGCCAAGAGCGAAAACTGTTTTTT.

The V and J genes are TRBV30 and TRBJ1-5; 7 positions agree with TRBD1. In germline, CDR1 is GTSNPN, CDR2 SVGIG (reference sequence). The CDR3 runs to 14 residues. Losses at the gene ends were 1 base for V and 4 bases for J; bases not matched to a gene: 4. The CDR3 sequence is CAWSGPGQNQPQHF. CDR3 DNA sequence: TGTGCCTGGAGTGGACCGGGACAGAATCAGCCCCAGCATTTT.

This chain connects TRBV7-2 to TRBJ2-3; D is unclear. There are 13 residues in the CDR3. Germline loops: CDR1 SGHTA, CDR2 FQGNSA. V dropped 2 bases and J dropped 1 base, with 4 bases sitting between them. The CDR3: CASSLTGTDTQYF. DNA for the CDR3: TGTGCCAGCAGCTTAACAGGCACAGATACGCAGTATTTT.

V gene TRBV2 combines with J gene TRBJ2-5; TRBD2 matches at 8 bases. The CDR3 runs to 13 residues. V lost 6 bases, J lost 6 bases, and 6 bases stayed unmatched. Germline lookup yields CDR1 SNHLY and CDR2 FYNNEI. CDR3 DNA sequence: TGTGCCAGCAGCCCCAGCGGGAGACAGACCCAGTACTTC. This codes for CASSPSGRQTQYF. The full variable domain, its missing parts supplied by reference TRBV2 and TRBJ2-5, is EPEVTQTPSHQVTQMGQEVILRCVPISNHLYFYWYRQILGQKVEFLVSFYNNEISEKSEIFDDQFSVERPDGSNFTLKIRSTKLEDSAMYFCASSPSGRQTQYFGPGTRLLVL.

The CDR3 loop is CASSLAVSRNNEQFF. The CDR3 bases are TGCGCCAGCAGCTTAGCGGTTTCTAGGAACAATGAGCAGTTCTTC. This sequence joins TRBV5-1 and TRBJ2-1; weak D call: TRBD2 (5 bases). Germline V gene sequence: CDR1 SGHRS, CDR2 YFSETQ. The V end was cut by 2 bases, the J end by 5 bases, with 14 bases between. This CDR3 is built from 15 residues.